These T cell receptor beta chains were read from a single sample in a study of regulatory T cells in long-lasting Graves disease. TCRdb recomputed calls from the multiplex PCR reads with MiXCR, one row per CDR3 protein. The data contain 240,000 or so distinct CDR3 sequences, just over 20% of them seen just once; the ten biggest clones take up roughly 13%. Specimen: peripheral blood mononuclear cells (PBMCs), collected at new diagnosis, from a patient treated with antithyroid drugs. The receptors stem from a female donor with Graves disease. The CDR3 runs from the conserved cysteine through the conserved F or W. D genes are given only for firm matches. A clone size is listed for some rows: how often the clone was seen (once, few, many), or a class if it is expanded.

length: 16; J: TRBJ2-3; D: NA; V: TRBV5-1; size: many; CDR3: CASREGTEPRTDTQYF; DNA: TGCGCCAGCAGGGAGGGGACTGAACCCCGCACAGATACGCAGTATTTT
length: 17; J: TRBJ2-7; D: NA; V: TRBV6-5; size: many; CDR3: CASSYSAMDTVSYEQYF; DNA: TGTGCCAGCAGTTACTCCGCCATGGACACAGTATCCTACGAGCAGTACTTC
length: 15; J: TRBJ2-2; D: TRBD2; V: TRBV24-1; size: few; CDR3: CATETSGTNTGELFF; DNA: TGTGCCACGGAGACTAGCGGGACGAACACCGGGGAGCTGTTTTTT
length: 13; J: TRBJ1-1; D: NA; V: TRBV13; size: many; CDR3: CASSLPGLTEAFF; DNA: TGTGCCAGCAGCTTACCAGGGTTGACTGAAGCTTTCTTT
length: 14; J: TRBJ2-3; D: NA; V: TRBV20-1; size: many; CDR3: CSATGGSSTDTQYF; DNA: TGCAGTGCTACTGGCGGTAGCAGCACAGATACGCAGTATTTT
length: 15; J: TRBJ2-5; D: NA; V: TRBV7-9; size: many; CDR3: CASSSGISRQETQYF; DNA: TGTGCCAGCAGCTCTGGTATAAGCCGCCAAGAGACCCAGTACTTC
length: 14; J: TRBJ1-6; D: NA; V: TRBV6-4; size: few; CDR3: CASSEGGTGSPLHF; DNA: TGTGCCAGCAGCGAGGGGGGAACAGGTTCACCCCTCCACTTT
length: 14; J: TRBJ2-1; D: NA; V: TRBV19; size: NA; CDR3: CASSIHPAPNEQFF; DNA: TGTGCCAGTAGTATTCACCCTGCTCCCAATGAGCAGTTCTTC
length: 13; J: TRBJ1-1; D: NA; V: TRBV18; size: many; CDR3: CASSIGLGTEAFF; DNA: TGTGCCAGCTCGATAGGGCTGGGCACTGAAGCTTTCTTT
length: 16; J: TRBJ2-7; D: TRBD2; V: TRBV5-4; size: NA; CDR3: CASSPLSGTSGRMWYF; DNA: TGTGCCAGCAGCCCGCTCTCCGGGACTAGCGGGAGGATGTGGTACTTC
length: 11; J: TRBJ2-2; D: NA; V: TRBV29-1; size: many; CDR3: CSGIGGGELFF; DNA: TGCAGCGGAATCGGAGGCGGGGAGCTGTTTTTT
length: 13; J: TRBJ2-7; D: NA; V: TRBV6-1; size: NA; CDR3: CVSRDRQSYEQYF; DNA: TGTGTCAGCAGAGACCGACAGAGTTACGAGCAGTACTTC
length: 15; J: TRBJ2-7; D: NA; V: TRBV11-2; size: medium-sized; CDR3: CASSQGRESSYEQYF; DNA: TGTGCCAGCAGCCAAGGCCGGGAGAGCTCCTACGAGCAGTACTTC
length: 17; J: TRBJ2-1; D: TRBD2; V: TRBV10-2; size: NA; CDR3: CASIGLAGLSPHNEQFF; DNA: TGCGCCAGCATTGGACTAGCGGGGTTAAGCCCCCACAATGAGCAGTTCTTC
length: 15; J: TRBJ2-1; D: TRBD2; V: TRBV15; size: many; CDR3: CATSRDSGSRNEQFF; DNA: TGTGCCACCAGCAGAGATAGCGGGAGTAGAAATGAGCAGTTCTTC
length: 14; J: TRBJ1-1; D: NA; V: TRBV19; size: many; CDR3: CASSTLGMNTEAFF; DNA: TGTGCCAGTAGTACCCTGGGGATGAACACTGAAGCTTTCTTT
length: 14; J: TRBJ1-2; D: NA; V: TRBV4-3; size: NA; CDR3: CASSQDPRDYGYTF; DNA: TGCGCCAGCAGCCAAGACCCCAGAGACTATGGCTACACCTTC
length: 16; J: TRBJ1-3; D: NA; V: TRBV27; size: few; CDR3: CASSLSGVFSGNTIYF; DNA: TGTGCCAGCAGTTTATCCGGCGTATTCTCTGGAAACACCATATACTTT
length: 15; J: TRBJ2-3; D: TRBD1; V: TRBV7-3; size: NA; CDR3: CASADGTGGTDTQYF; DNA: TGTGCCAGCGCCGACGGGACAGGGGGCACAGATACGCAGTATTTT
length: 16; J: TRBJ2-2; D: TRBD1; V: TRBV7-9; size: many; CDR3: CASSLGSGQVSGELFF; DNA: TGTGCCAGCAGCTTAGGTTCGGGACAGGTTTCCGGGGAGCTGTTTTTT
length: 16; J: TRBJ2-3; D: NA; V: TRBV7-2; size: NA; CDR3: CASSSLTNRHTDTQYF; DNA: TGTGCCAGCAGCTCCCTGACTAACAGACACACAGATACGCAGTATTTT
length: 15; J: TRBJ2-1; D: NA; V: TRBV15; size: many; CDR3: CATSREATSNHEQFF; DNA: TGTGCCACCAGCAGAGAGGCTACTAGTAATCATGAGCAGTTCTTC
length: 15; J: TRBJ1-2; D: NA; V: TRBV5-6; size: many; CDR3: CASTHYVTGGYGYTF; DNA: TGTGCCAGCACTCACTACGTGACGGGTGGATATGGCTACACCTTC
length: 16; J: TRBJ2-1; D: TRBD1; V: TRBV5-6; size: NA; CDR3: CASRFTGTGSFGEQFF; DNA: TGTGCCAGCAGGTTTACCGGGACAGGGTCTTTTGGTGAGCAGTTCTTC
length: 15; J: TRBJ2-7; D: TRBD2; V: TRBV3-1; size: many; CDR3: CASSRRTSGGYEQYF; DNA: TGTGCCAGCAGCCGACGGACTAGCGGGGGTTACGAGCAGTACTTC
length: 16; J: TRBJ1-2; D: TRBD1; V: TRBV9; size: NA; CDR3: CASSNPRTGRNYGYTF; DNA: TGTGCCAGCAGCAACCCACGGACAGGGAGGAACTATGGCTACACCTTC
length: 13; J: TRBJ1-2; D: NA; V: TRBV12-3/TRBV12-4; size: many; CDR3: CASRDPLNYGYTF; DNA: TGTGCCAGCAGGGATCCACTTAACTATGGCTACACCTTC
length: 17; J: TRBJ2-5; D: TRBD2; V: TRBV11-1; size: NA; CDR3: CASSPGTSGRIGETQYF; DNA: TGTGCCAGCAGCCCCGGGACTAGCGGGAGGATCGGAGAGACCCAGTACTTC
length: 13; J: TRBJ1-5; D: NA; V: TRBV20-1; size: few; CDR3: CSARLSHNQPQHF; DNA: TGCAGTGCTAGATTGTCCCACAATCAGCCCCAGCATTTT
length: 17; J: TRBJ2-4; D: TRBD2; V: TRBV2; size: once; CDR3: CANPSPWTSGGANEQYF; DNA: TGTGCCAACCCGAGTCCCTGGACTAGCGGGGGGGCCAATGAGCAGTACTTC
length: 11; J: TRBJ2-1; D: NA; V: TRBV30; size: many; CDR3: CAWSLVNEQFF; DNA: TGTGCCTGGAGTCTGGTTAATGAGCAGTTCTTC
length: 15; J: TRBJ2-2; D: TRBD2; V: TRBV6-2/TRBV6-3; size: NA; CDR3: CASSGFSGGAGELFF; DNA: TGTGCCAGCAGTGGGTTTAGCGGGGGGGCCGGGGAGCTGTTTTTT
length: 15; J: TRBJ1-5; D: NA; V: TRBV19; size: NA; CDR3: CASSPQGRSNQPQHF; DNA: TGTGCCAGTAGCCCCCAGGGTAGGAGCAATCAGCCCCAGCATTTT
length: 11; J: TRBJ2-7; D: NA; V: TRBV10-3; size: few; CDR3: CATRTTQEQYF; DNA: TGTGCCACGCGGACTACGCAGGAGCAGTACTTC
length: 15; J: TRBJ2-5; D: NA; V: TRBV6-2/TRBV6-3; size: NA; CDR3: CASSYENSAKETQYF; DNA: TGTGCCAGCAGTTACGAAAACAGCGCGAAAGAGACCCAGTACTTC
length: 13; J: TRBJ2-7; D: TRBD1; V: TRBV12-3/TRBV12-4; size: many; CDR3: CASRPTGVGEQYF; DNA: TGTGCCAGCAGACCCACAGGGGTGGGGGAGCAGTACTTC
length: 18; J: TRBJ1-3; D: NA; V: TRBV7-8; size: few; CDR3: CANSLGFHTDPNGNTIYF; DNA: TGTGCCAACAGCTTAGGTTTTCATACGGACCCCAATGGAAACACCATATATTTT
length: 14; J: TRBJ1-5; D: NA; V: TRBV5-5; size: many; CDR3: CASSLATFNQPQHF; DNA: TGTGCCAGCAGCTTGGCGACCTTCAATCAGCCCCAGCATTTT
length: 15; J: TRBJ2-7; D: TRBD1; V: TRBV7-9; size: many; CDR3: CASSPSGTGYYEQYF; DNA: TGTGCCAGCAGCCCATCTGGGACAGGGTATTACGAGCAGTACTTC
length: 15; J: TRBJ2-7; D: NA; V: TRBV12-3/TRBV12-4; size: NA; CDR3: CASSLVPLRHYEQYF; DNA: TGTGCCAGCAGTTTAGTTCCCCTTAGACACTACGAGCAGTACTTC
length: 13; J: TRBJ1-5; D: NA; V: TRBV29-1; size: few; CDR3: CSAGTEVNQPQHF; DNA: TGCAGCGCCGGTACAGAGGTCAATCAGCCCCAGCATTTT
length: 17; J: TRBJ2-4; D: TRBD1; V: TRBV7-2; size: few; CDR3: CASSLYEGALAKNIQYF; DNA: TGTGCCAGCAGCTTATATGAGGGGGCCTTAGCCAAAAACATTCAGTACTTC
length: 15; J: TRBJ1-5; D: NA; V: TRBV20-1; size: many; CDR3: CSANGPPGSNQPQHF; DNA: TGCAGTGCCAACGGGCCCCCGGGGAGCAATCAGCCCCAGCATTTT
length: 13; J: TRBJ2-1; D: NA; V: TRBV9; size: many; CDR3: CASSVVVDDEQFF; DNA: TGTGCCAGCAGCGTAGTTGTGGACGATGAGCAGTTCTTC
length: 15; J: TRBJ1-3; D: NA; V: TRBV7-8; size: many; CDR3: CASSLGLSSGNTIYF; DNA: TGTGCCAGCAGCTTAGGGTTGAGCTCTGGAAACACCATATATTTT
length: 15; J: TRBJ2-3; D: NA; V: TRBV3-1; size: many; CDR3: CASSQYSGITDTQYF; DNA: TGTGCCAGCAGCCAATATAGCGGTATCACAGATACGCAGTATTTT
length: 11; J: TRBJ1-2; D: NA; V: TRBV29-1; size: many; CDR3: CSVGRKSGYTF; DNA: TGCAGCGTTGGTCGTAAAAGTGGCTACACCTTC
length: 17; J: TRBJ1-2; D: TRBD1; V: TRBV11-2; size: many; CDR3: CASSPWTGGLFYYGYTF; DNA: TGTGCCAGCAGCCCGTGGACAGGGGGCTTATTCTACTATGGCTACACCTTC
length: 13; J: TRBJ2-7; D: NA; V: TRBV4-3; size: few; CDR3: CASSQERNYEQYF; DNA: TGCGCCAGCAGCCAAGAAAGGAACTACGAGCAGTACTTC
length: 15; J: TRBJ2-1; D: TRBD2; V: TRBV2; size: many; CDR3: CASSVRTSGYNEQFF; DNA: TGTGCCAGCAGTGTCAGGACTAGCGGCTACAATGAGCAGTTCTTC
length: 18; J: TRBJ2-6; D: TRBD1; V: TRBV10-3; size: many; CDR3: CAISVSGGASSGANVLTF; DNA: TGTGCCATCAGTGTCTCAGGGGGCGCCAGCTCTGGGGCCAACGTCCTGACTTTC
length: 14; J: TRBJ2-7; D: NA; V: TRBV20-1; size: many; CDR3: CSARPPGRGYEQYF; DNA: TGCAGTGCTAGGCCGCCGGGACGGGGCTACGAGCAGTACTTC
length: 17; J: TRBJ2-1; D: TRBD1; V: TRBV7-2; size: NA; CDR3: CASSQEYWTGVLDKQFF; DNA: TGTGCCAGCAGCCAAGAATATTGGACAGGGGTTCTCGATAAGCAGTTCTTC
length: 16; J: TRBJ2-2; D: TRBD1; V: TRBV12-3/TRBV12-4; size: many; CDR3: CASSLYGQGRTGELFF; DNA: TGTGCCAGCAGTTTATACGGACAGGGGCGGACCGGGGAGCTGTTTTTT
length: 17; J: TRBJ2-7; D: NA; V: TRBV25-1; size: many; CDR3: CASSELGGEQGTHEQYF; DNA: TGTGCCAGCAGTGAATTGGGAGGAGAGCAGGGTACCCACGAGCAGTACTTC
length: 13; J: TRBJ2-1; D: TRBD2; V: TRBV11-2; size: many; CDR3: CASSLERAGGPVF; DNA: TGTGCCAGCAGCTTAGAACGAGCGGGAGGGCCTGTCTTC
length: 13; J: TRBJ2-2; D: NA; V: TRBV12-3/TRBV12-4; size: many; CDR3: CASSLVESGELFF; DNA: TGTGCCAGCAGTTTAGTAGAGAGCGGGGAGCTGTTTTTT
length: 16; J: TRBJ2-2; D: NA; V: TRBV5-4; size: NA; CDR3: CASSPGSSLNTGELFF; DNA: TGTGCCAGCAGCCCGGGGAGTAGCCTGAACACCGGGGAGCTGTTTTTT
length: 16; J: TRBJ2-3; D: NA; V: TRBV7-9; size: NA; CDR3: CASSAVLDHDTDTQYF; DNA: TGTGCCAGCAGCGCAGTATTGGACCACGACACAGATACGCAGTATTTT